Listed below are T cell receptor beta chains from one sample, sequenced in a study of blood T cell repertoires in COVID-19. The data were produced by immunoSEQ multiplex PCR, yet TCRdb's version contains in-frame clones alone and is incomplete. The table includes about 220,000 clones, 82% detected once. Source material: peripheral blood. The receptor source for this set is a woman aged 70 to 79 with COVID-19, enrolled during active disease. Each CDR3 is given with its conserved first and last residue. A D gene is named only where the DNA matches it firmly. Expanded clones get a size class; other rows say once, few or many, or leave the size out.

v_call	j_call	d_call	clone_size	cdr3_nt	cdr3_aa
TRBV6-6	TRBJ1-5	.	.	TGTGCCAGCAATGGCGGGGCCAGCAATCAGCCCCAGCATTTT	CASNGGASNQPQHF
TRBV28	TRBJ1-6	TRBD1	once	TGTGCCAGCAGGGCGACAGGGGGGGATGCACCCCTCCACTTT	CASRATGGDAPLHF
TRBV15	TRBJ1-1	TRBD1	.	TGTGCCACCAGCAGGTCACAGGGGGTCGGGACTGAAGCTTTCTTT	CATSRSQGVGTEAFF
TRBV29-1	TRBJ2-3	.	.	TGCAGCGTTGAACCCCCCGCGGGGGCCACAGATACGCAGTATTTT	CSVEPPAGATDTQYF
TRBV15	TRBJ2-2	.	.	TGTGCCACCACCAGGGGACTACAGCACACCGGGGAGCTGTTTTTT	CATTRGLQHTGELFF
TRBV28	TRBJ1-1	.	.	TGTGCCAGCAGATCCATGGGCGTTGAAGCTTTCTTT	CASRSMGVEAFF
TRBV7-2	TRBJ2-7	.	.	TGTGCCAGCAGCTTAGAACACAGAGTCCCCGAGCAGTACTTC	CASSLEHRVPEQYF
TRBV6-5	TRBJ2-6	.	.	TGTGCCAGCAGTTTAGGGGTCTCTGGGGCCAACGTCCTGACTTTC	CASSLGVSGANVLTF
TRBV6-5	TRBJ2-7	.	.	TGTGCCAGCAGCCGGCAAACAGGGCCTTACGAGCAGTACTTC	CASSRQTGPYEQYF
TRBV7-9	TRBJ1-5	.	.	TGTGCCAGCAGCCAACAGGGATCGGGTCAGCCCCAGCATTTT	CASSQQGSGQPQHF
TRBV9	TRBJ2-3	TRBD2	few	TGTGCCAGCAGCGTGCGGGGGGCCGGCACAGATACGCAGTATTTT	CASSVRGAGTDTQYF
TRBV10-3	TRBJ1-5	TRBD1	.	TGTGCCATCAGAATTCCCACAGGGGTTGCACAGCCCCAGCATTTT	CAIRIPTGVAQPQHF
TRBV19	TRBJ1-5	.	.	TGTGCCAGTAGTATAGATCATCCTCAGCCCCAGCATTTT	CASSIDHPQPQHF
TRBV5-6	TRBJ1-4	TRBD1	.	TGTGCCAGCAGCTGGCCGACAGGGGTTAATGAAAAACTGTTTTTT	CASSWPTGVNEKLFF
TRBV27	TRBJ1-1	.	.	TGTGCCAGCAGTCCTACAGTTAACACTGAAGCTTTCTTT	CASSPTVNTEAFF